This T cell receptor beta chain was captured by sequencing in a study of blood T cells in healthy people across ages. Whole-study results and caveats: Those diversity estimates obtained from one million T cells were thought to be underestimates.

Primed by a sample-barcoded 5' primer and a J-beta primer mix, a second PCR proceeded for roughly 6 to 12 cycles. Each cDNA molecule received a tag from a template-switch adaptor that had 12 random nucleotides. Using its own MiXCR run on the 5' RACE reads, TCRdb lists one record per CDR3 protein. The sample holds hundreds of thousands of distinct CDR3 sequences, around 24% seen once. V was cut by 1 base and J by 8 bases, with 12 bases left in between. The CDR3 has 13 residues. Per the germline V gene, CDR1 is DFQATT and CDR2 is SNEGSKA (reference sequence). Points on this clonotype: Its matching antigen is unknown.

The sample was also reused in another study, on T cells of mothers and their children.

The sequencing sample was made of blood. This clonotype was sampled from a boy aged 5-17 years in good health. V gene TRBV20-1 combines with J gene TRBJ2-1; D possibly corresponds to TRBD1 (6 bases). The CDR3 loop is CSARAQGLYEQFF. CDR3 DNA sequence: TGCAGTGCTAGAGCCCAGGGGTTGTATGAGCAGTTCTTC.